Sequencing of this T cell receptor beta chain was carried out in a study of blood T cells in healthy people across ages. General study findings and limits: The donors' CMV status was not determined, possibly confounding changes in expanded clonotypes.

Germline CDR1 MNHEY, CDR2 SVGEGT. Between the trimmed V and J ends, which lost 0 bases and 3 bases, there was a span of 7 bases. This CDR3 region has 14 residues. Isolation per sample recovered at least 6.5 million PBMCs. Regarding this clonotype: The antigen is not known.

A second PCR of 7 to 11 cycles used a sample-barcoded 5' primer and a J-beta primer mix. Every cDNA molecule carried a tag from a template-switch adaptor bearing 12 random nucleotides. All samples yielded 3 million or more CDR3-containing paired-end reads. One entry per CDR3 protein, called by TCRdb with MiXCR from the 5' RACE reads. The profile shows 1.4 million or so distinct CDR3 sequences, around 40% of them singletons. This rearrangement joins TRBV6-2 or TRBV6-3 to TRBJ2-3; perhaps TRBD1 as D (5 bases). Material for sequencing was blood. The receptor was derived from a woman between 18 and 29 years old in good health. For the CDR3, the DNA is TGTGCCAGCAGTTACTCTAGGACAACAGATACGCAGTATTTT. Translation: CASSYSRTTDTQYF.